The 2 T cell receptor beta chains below all came from one sample that was sequenced in a study of tumor-infiltrating lymphocytes in primary liver carcinoma. The template, roughly 0.45 ug total RNA, yielded TCR beta cDNA made with a constant-region primer. Investigators got TCR beta libraries out of three nested multiplex PCR rounds, done with slightly modified ARM-PCR. Primers for the first two PCR rounds were TRBV1-TRBV30 forward primers and a C-beta reverse primer (around 11 cycles per round). TCRdb re-called the multiplex PCR reads with MiXCR, one entry per CDR3 protein. Seen here are 40,000 to 55,000 distinct CDR3 sequences, less than 75% observed once, and the top ten hold less than 35%. Extraction of RNA together with DNA used about 20-34 mg of unsorted bulk tissue. The source material was liver tumor tissue from sampling region 5. Subset in this sample: tumor region T5, tumor centre. The receptors originated from a man aged 40-55 years with primary liver carcinoma and hepatitis B virus infection.

As concerns this clonotype: This may be a read error: a much more frequent sequence differs by one nucleotide. The chain couples TRBV2 to TRBJ2-5, with D possibly matching TRBD2 (5 bases). The CDR3 runs to 15 residues. Germline values: CDR1 SNHLY, CDR2 FYNNEI. The CDR3 DNA sequence: TGTGCCAGCAGTGAAACTGAGGGCCTCAGAGAGGCCCAGTACTTC. Its protein product is CASSETEGLREAQYF. The full variable domain, its missing parts supplied by reference TRBV2 and TRBJ2-5, is EPEVTQTPSHQVTQMGQEVILRCVPISNHLYFYWYRQILGQKVEFLVSFYNNEISEKSEIFDDQFSVERPDGSNFTLKIRSTKLEDSAMYFCASSETEGLREAQYFGPGTRLLVL.

This clonotype has ten or more counts. One junction end disagrees with the germline gene, perhaps due to a read error. The chain couples TRBV10-3 to TRBJ2-7, with 10 nucleotides matching TRBD2. Germline CDR1 reads ENHRY; CDR2 reads SYGVKD. The CDR3 totals 13 residues. CDR3 in amino acids: CAIKEGRSAGGHF. The DNA of the CDR3 is TGTGCCATCAAGGAGGGAAGGTCAGCGGGAGGGCACTTC.